Each of the 9 T cell receptor beta chains below was sequenced from the same sample in a study of cytomegalovirus exposure and HLA in healthy donors. In the PCR, 60 Vbeta and 13 Jbeta primers were used. TCRdb's copy holds only in-frame clones and misses some; the assay was immunoSEQ multiplex PCR. Among under 300,000 clones listed, about 80% were seen once. The sample consisted of PBMCs. These receptors were taken from a woman in her sixties in good health and CMV-seropositive.

This clone was seen once. The rearrangement joins TRBV28 to TRBJ2-7, with a weak D call TRBD2 (7 bases). V was trimmed by 7 bases and J by 4 bases, leaving 20 bases between them. Germline V gene data show CDR1 as MDHEN and CDR2 as SYDVKM. The CDR3 runs 15 residues. CDR3 loop: CASTTLGGAIYEQYF. The CDR3 DNA follows: TGTGCCAGCACAACCCTAGGGGGGGCTATTTACGAGCAGTACTTC.

V usage is TRBV2 and J usage is TRBJ2-7; D might be TRBD1 (6 bases). The CDR3 extends over 15 amino acids. CDR1 and CDR2 (germline): SNHLY, FYNNEI. V gave up 2 bases and J gave up 3 bases, with 14 bases separating them. The CDR3 nucleotides are TGTGCCAGCAGTGAAATTGGACAGAAATTCTACGAGCAGTACTTC. Protein sequence: CASSEIGQKFYEQYF.

V gene TRBV14 combines with J gene TRBJ2-1; TRBD2 agrees at 7 bases. Germline V lookup: CDR1 SGHDN, CDR2 FVKESK. V was pared by 1 base and J by 16 bases, with 10 bases of the junction left unmatched. The CDR3 totals 13 residues. CDR3 in DNA: TGTGCCAGCAGCCAAGTAAGCGGGACGACGTCATTCTTC. Encoded protein: CASSQVSGTTSFF.

This rearrangement joins TRBV2 to TRBJ1-5; TRBD1 matches 8 bases. V lost 6 bases, J lost 2 bases, and 3 bases stayed unmatched. CDR1 SNHLY and CDR2 FYNNEI come from the germline V gene. This CDR3 region has 14 residues. CDR3 sequence (DNA): TGTGCCAGCAGCTTGGACAGGGGCAATCAGCCCCAGCATTTT. Its translation is CASSLDRGNQPQHF.

V gene TRBV2 combines with J gene TRBJ2-1, with D unresolved. The germline CDR1 and CDR2 sequences are SNHLY and FYNNEI. Trimming took off 3 bases at V and 0 bases at J, with 9 bases between the two ends. This CDR3 contains 15 residues. Here the CDR3 DNA reads TGTGCCAGCAGTGATCTCTCGAGCTCCTACAATGAGCAGTTCTTC. Translation gives CASSDLSSSYNEQFF.

The gene calls are TRBV29-1 and TRBJ1-1; D is possibly TRBD1 (6 bases). Looked up from germline, CDR1 is SQVTM and CDR2 is ANQGSEA. The CDR3 is made up of 14 amino acids. V lost 7 bases and J 3 bases, leaving 18 bases between the germline ends. Here the CDR3 DNA reads TGCAGCGGGGCGGGGGGCGGAGAGGACACTGAAGCTTTCTTT. It translates to CSGAGGGEDTEAFF.

V and J are TRBV5-1 and TRBJ2-1, with 7 positions matching TRBD2. Germline V CDR1 and CDR2: SGHRS, YFSETQ. V shed 0 bases and J 9 bases; nucleotides not matched to a gene: 3. The CDR3 runs to 13 residues. The CDR3 DNA follows: TGCGCCAGCAGCTTGGGCCTAGCGGTTGAGCAGTTCTTC. It translates to CASSLGLAVEQFF.

CDR3 in DNA: TGTGCCAGCAGCTTAACGCGGGACAGAGGAGGCGAGCAGTACTTC. It specifies CASSLTRDRGGEQYF. The chain is built from TRBV7-3 and TRBJ2-7; TRBD1 might be the D (7 bases). CDR1 is SGHTA, CDR2 FQGTGA, per germline. This CDR3 is built from 15 residues. Between the trimmed V and J ends, which lost 0 bases and 6 bases, there was a span of 15 bases.

The CDR3 here is CATTSGSGDEQYF. The CDR3 nucleotides are TGTGCCACCACTAGCGGGAGCGGTGACGAGCAGTACTTC. The chain recombines TRBV6-1 with TRBJ2-7, with TRBD2 matching over 11 bases. This CDR3 has 13 amino acids. The trim removed 10 bases at V and 5 bases at J, leaving 7 bases unmatched. The germline V gene encodes CDR1 MNHNS and CDR2 SASEGT.